These 17 T cell receptor beta chains originate from one sample sequenced in a study of Graves' ophthalmopathy and Graves' hyperthyroidism. RNA served as the template for amplifying TCR beta CDR3 regions. First-round RT-PCR used HTBI primers; second-round multiplex PCR followed. A single record per CDR3 protein comes from TCRdb applying MiXCR to the multiplex PCR reads. The repertoire includes more than 550,000 distinct CDR3 sequences, 35% to 45% of them detected once, and under 3.5% sits in the top ten. The sequencing input was peripheral blood. The receptors were gathered from an adult man with Graves' ophthalmopathy.

Notes on this clonotype: The junction differs from germline at one of its ends, possibly a read error. The chain couples TRBV7-2 to TRBJ2-2; 9 nucleotides align to TRBD2. The germline CDR1 and CDR2 sequences are SGHTA and FQGNSA. The CDR3 spans 17 residues. The CDR3 nucleotides read TGTGCCAGCAGCTCGGGCGGGAGGGGACCGAAAACCGGGGAGCTGTTTTTT. Its protein product is CASSSGGRGPKTGELFF. The complete variable domain, with remaining parts taken from reference TRBV7-2 and TRBJ2-2, reads GAGVSQSPSNKVTEKGKDVELRCDPISGHTALYWYRQSLGQGLEFLIYFQGNSAPDKSGLPSDRFSAERTGGSVSTLTIQRTQQEDSAVYLCASSSGGRGPKTGELFFGEGSRLTVL.

There are a few counts of this clonotype. The chain combines TRBV6-1 with TRBJ2-5; D assignment may be TRBD1 or TRBD2 (6 bases each). In germline, CDR1 is MNHNS, CDR2 SASEGT. Trimming took off 2 bases at V and 1 base at J, with 14 bases between the two ends. This CDR3 has 16 amino acids. The CDR3 sequence: CASSELGGRPQETQYF. The CDR3 DNA follows: TGTGCCAGCAGTGAATTAGGGGGGCGCCCCCAAGAGACCCAGTACTTC.

The sample holds many counts of this clonotype. This chain links TRBV19 with TRBJ1-5; TRBD1 agrees at 7 bases. The germline gives CDR1 LNHDA, CDR2 SQIVND (reference sequence). Trimming removed 4 bases from V and 6 bases from J; junction bases left unmatched: 12. This CDR3 spans 16 amino acids. As DNA, the CDR3 is TGTGCCAGTAGTAACGAGGTGAGAGGGGGCATTCAGCCCCAGCATTTT. It translates to CASSNEVRGGIQPQHF.

This clonotype was detected only a few times. The rearrangement joins TRBV7-8 to TRBJ1-3, with 7 positions matching TRBD1. In germline, CDR1 is SGHVS, CDR2 FQNEAQ. V shed 4 bases, J shed 2 bases, and the junction held 17 bases outside the gene matches. This CDR3 is built from 19 residues. Written as DNA, the CDR3 is TGTGCCAGCAGCTCCCGCGATGGGTCCAACGACAGGGCTGGAAACACCATATATTTT. Its translation is CASSSRDGSNDRAGNTIYF.

This clonotype showed up just once. This clone may be a read error of a much larger clone one base away. The chain links TRBV12-3 or TRBV12-4 to TRBJ1-2, with D unresolved. The CDR3 covers 15 residues. The CDR3 coding sequence is TGTGCCAGCAGTTTAAGTAGCCGCTCACACTATGGCTACGCCTTC. It translates to CASSLSSRSHYGYAF.

This sequence joins TRBV6-9 and TRBJ2-7, with 15 bases aligning to TRBD2. CDR1 is MNHGY, CDR2 SVAAGI, per germline. The CDR3 consists of 13 residues. V was pared by 9 bases and J by 7 bases, with 4 bases of the junction left unmatched. The CDR3 here is CARGLAGGREQYF. In DNA form, the CDR3 reads TGTGCCAGGGGACTAGCGGGGGGACGGGAGCAGTACTTC.

This clonotype was observed a handful of times. The chain links TRBV30 to TRBJ1-2; D may be TRBD1 (5 bases). Trimming shortened V by 3 bases and J by 6 bases, and 14 bases separated the two germline ends. The germline V gene encodes CDR1 GTSNPN and CDR2 SVGIG (reference sequence). CDR3 length: 13 amino acids. The CDR3 coding sequence is TGTGCCTGGAGGACAGTGAAGGTGGATGGCTACACCTTC. Amino acid sequence: CAWRTVKVDGYTF.

The rearrangement links TRBV7-2 to TRBJ1-2, with TRBD1 as a possible D gene (6 bases). CDR1 and CDR2 (germline): SGHTA, FQGNSA. The CDR3 has 13 residues. V lost 5 bases to trimming and J lost 4 bases, with 11 bases between them. The CDR3 DNA sequence: TGTGCCAGCAGCCCACTGACAGGCTATGGCTACACCTTC. As protein: CASSPLTGYGYTF.

The V gene is TRBV24-1, the J gene TRBJ1-1; tentative D call: TRBD1 (5 bases). CDR3 length: 14 residues. Germline CDR1 KGHDR, CDR2 SFDVKD. Trimming shortened V by 9 bases and J by 2 bases, and 15 bases separated the two germline ends. CDR3 DNA: TGTGCCACCGGCCCCGGGACGGGAAACACTGAAGCTTTCTTT. This translates into CATGPGTGNTEAFF.

This clonotype was picked up a small number of times. The chain joins TRBV7-9 to TRBJ2-5, with unresolved D. V was clipped by 2 bases and J by 4 bases, with 8 bases between them. The CDR3 is made up of 13 amino acids. Germline values: CDR1 SEHNR, CDR2 FQNEAQ (reference sequence). The CDR3 is CASSLLGLETQYF. CDR3 nucleotides: TGTGCCAGCAGCTTACTAGGTTTAGAGACCCAGTACTTC.

This clonotype was detected once. The chain carries TRBV7-9 and TRBJ2-6, with TRBD2 identical over 13 bases. The CDR3 has 15 amino acids. The junction had 6 bases not matched to a gene; V was cut back by 5 bases and J by 11 bases. Germline V lookup: CDR1 SEHNR, CDR2 FQNEAQ (reference sequence). CDR3 in DNA: TGTGCCAGCAGCCAGGGGACTAGCGGGACCTACGTCCTGACTTTC. Translation: CASSQGTSGTYVLTF. Full variable domain (remainder filled in from reference TRBV7-9 and TRBJ2-6): DTGVSQNPRHKITKRGQNVTFRCDPISEHNRLYWYRQTLGQGPEFLTYFQNEAQLEKSRLLSDRFSAERPKGSFSTLEIQRTEQGDSAMYLCASSQGTSGTYVLTFGAGSRLTVL.

In this sample, this clonotype turned up many times. The rearrangement joins TRBV29-1 to TRBJ1-1, with TRBD1 identical over 7 bases. There are 15 residues in the CDR3. With V trimmed by 6 bases and J by 0 bases, 10 bases remained unmatched. Germline CDR1 is SQVTM and CDR2 is ANQGSEA. CDR3 sequence (DNA): TGCAGCGTACCCGGGACAGCGCAGGTGAACACTGAAGCTTTCTTT. It codes for CSVPGTAQVNTEAFF.

This clonotype has a count of ten or more. The chain employs TRBV10-2 and TRBJ2-7; 10 bases agree with TRBD2. Per the germline V gene, CDR1 is WSHSY and CDR2 is SAAADI. The CDR3 is made up of 15 amino acids. The V gene end was trimmed by 8 bases and the J gene end by 2 bases; junction bases not matched to a gene: 9. The DNA for the CDR3 is TGCGCCAGCGAGGGTAGCGGGAGGTGGCCCTACGAGCAGTACTTC. It yields the protein CASEGSGRWPYEQYF.

The sample holds many counts of this clonotype. This sequence joins TRBV7-8 and TRBJ1-2; D not certain. Germline V gene lookup returns CDR1 SGHVS and CDR2 FQNEAQ. The V end lost 5 bases, the J end lost 4 bases, and 14 bases lay between the germline ends. The CDR3 loop spans 14 amino acids. This CDR3 is CASSPSGFGYGYTF. CDR3 nucleotide sequence: TGTGCCAGCAGCCCCTCTGGGTTCGGCTATGGCTACACCTTC.

This clonotype was seen a handful of times. The genes are TRBV12-3 or TRBV12-4 and TRBJ1-5; D unclear. This CDR3 has 13 residues. V was clipped by 10 bases and J by 1 base, with 11 bases between them. This CDR3 is CAIGEGSNQPQHF. CDR3 DNA: TGTGCCATAGGAGAAGGGAGCAATCAGCCCCAGCATTTT.

The chain joins TRBV10-3 to TRBJ2-7; D not resolved. The germline gives CDR1 ENHRY, CDR2 SYGVKD. Trimming stripped 5 bases from V and 7 bases from J, with 9 bases between. CDR3 length: 11 residues. CDR3 in amino acids: CAISRIEEQYF. CDR3 coding DNA: TGTGCCATCAGTCGAATTGAGGAGCAGTACTTC.

CDR3 residues: CASSERGTGATEKLFF. In DNA, the CDR3 is TGTGCCAGCAGTGAACGGGGGACAGGGGCGACTGAAAAACTGTTTTTT. The chain links TRBV25-1 to TRBJ1-4; the match to TRBD1 covers 10 bases. CDR1 and CDR2 (germline): MGHDK, SYGVNS. V was pared by 2 bases and J by 7 bases, with 7 bases of the junction left unmatched. The CDR3 runs to 16 residues.